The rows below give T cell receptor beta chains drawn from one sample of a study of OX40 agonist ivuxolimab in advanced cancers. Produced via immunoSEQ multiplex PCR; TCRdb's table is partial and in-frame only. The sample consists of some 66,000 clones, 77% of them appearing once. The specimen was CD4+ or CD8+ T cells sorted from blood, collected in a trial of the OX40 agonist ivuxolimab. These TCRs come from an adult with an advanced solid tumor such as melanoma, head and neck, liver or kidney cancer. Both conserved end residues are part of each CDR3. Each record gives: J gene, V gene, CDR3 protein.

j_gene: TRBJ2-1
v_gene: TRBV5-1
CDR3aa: CASSLDGAAGGPISYNEQFF

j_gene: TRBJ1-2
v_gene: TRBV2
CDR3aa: CASSDNQPGGYTF

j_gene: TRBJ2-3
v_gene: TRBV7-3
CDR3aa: CASSLNGAAADTQYF

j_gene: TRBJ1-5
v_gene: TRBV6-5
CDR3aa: CASSYSRTGRQPQHF

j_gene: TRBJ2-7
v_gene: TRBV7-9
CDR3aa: CASSPGTGGLGQYF

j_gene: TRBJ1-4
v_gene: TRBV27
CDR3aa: CASSNYVPGRIQSSANEKLFF

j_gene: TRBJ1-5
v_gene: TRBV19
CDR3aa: CASSPTQGQGTLQPQHF

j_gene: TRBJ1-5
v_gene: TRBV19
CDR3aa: CASSGTGGNQPQHF

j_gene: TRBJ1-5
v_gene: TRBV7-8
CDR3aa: CASSLVQHSNQPQHF

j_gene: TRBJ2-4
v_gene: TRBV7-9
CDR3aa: CASSPYPGENIQYF

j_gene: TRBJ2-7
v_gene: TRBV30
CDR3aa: CAWSVSVMSSYEQYF

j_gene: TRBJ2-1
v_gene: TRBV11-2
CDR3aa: CASSFNRGGYNEQFF

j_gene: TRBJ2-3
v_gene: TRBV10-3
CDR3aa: CAISTGLAGGADTQYF

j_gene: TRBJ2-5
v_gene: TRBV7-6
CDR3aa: CASSLGRQETQYF

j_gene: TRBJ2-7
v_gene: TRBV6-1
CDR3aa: CASRRGSGTYEQYF